This entry lists 10 T cell receptor beta chains sequenced from one sample in a study of shared clonotypes between healthy human individuals. This table comes from immunoSEQ multiplex PCR, and its TCRdb copy is limited to in-frame clones, with some not included. The sample yields around 2,100,000 clones, over 85% seen once. Cells designated naive CD8 were CD45RO-negative and were positively selected for CCR7, with terminally differentiated effector memory CD45RA+ cells excluded. The material sequenced was naive CD8+ T cells sorted from blood. The source of these receptors is a young man in good health.

This chain joins TRBV6-6 and TRBJ1-6; D is perhaps TRBD1 (6 bases). V was trimmed by 4 bases and J by 9 bases, leaving 13 bases between them. Germline CDR1 reads MNHNY; CDR2 reads SVGAGI (reference sequence). The CDR3 is 14 residues long. The CDR3 sequence: CASSWDITGSPLHF. In DNA, the CDR3 is TGTGCCAGCAGTTGGGACATAACAGGTTCACCCCTCCACTTT.

DNA for the CDR3: TGTGCCAGCAGCCAAGGGAGTGAGCAGTTCTTC. Protein product: CASSQGSEQFF. The genes are TRBV4-2 and TRBJ2-1; D remains unclear. V lost 1 base to trimming and J lost 9 bases, with 4 bases between them. Germline CDR1 LGHNA, CDR2 YNFKEQ. The CDR3 is 11 amino acids.

The V gene is TRBV9, the J gene TRBJ2-2; 11 bases line up with TRBD2. The CDR3 extends over 15 amino acids. V lost 4 bases, J lost 10 bases, and 9 bases stayed unmatched. CDR1 and CDR2 (germline): SGDLS, YYNGEE. The CDR3 nucleotides read TGTGCCAGCAGCTCCTCCGGGACTAGCGGCCCGGAGCTGTTTTTT. Its translation is CASSSSGTSGPELFF.

This clone showed up just once. The V gene is TRBV9, the J gene TRBJ1-6, with D perhaps TRBD1 (6 bases). The CDR3 is made up of 14 amino acids. V was pared by 3 bases and J by 9 bases, with 13 bases between. Germline V CDR1 and CDR2: SGDLS, YYNGEE. CDR3 loop: CASSDWGLASPLHF. CDR3 bases: TGTGCCAGCAGCGATTGGGGGCTGGCTTCACCCCTCCACTTT.

The genes are TRBV9 and TRBJ2-2, with TRBD2 matching 9 bases. The CDR3 is made up of 14 amino acids. Trimming at V came to 3 bases and at J to 7 bases, leaving 4 bases not matched to a gene. Germline lookup yields CDR1 SGDLS and CDR2 YYNGEE. The CDR3: CASSEAGGGGELFF. In DNA form, the CDR3 reads TGTGCCAGCAGCGAAGCGGGAGGCGGCGGGGAGCTGTTTTTT.

The chain joins TRBV6-1 to TRBJ1-2; 7 bases map to TRBD1. This CDR3 has 13 residues. Germline CDR1 reads MNHNS; CDR2 reads SASEGT. Germline trimming cut 6 bases from V and 8 bases from J; bases unmatched to any gene: 9. The CDR3 DNA reads as TGTGCCAGCAGGGAACCGGACAGGTACGGCTACACCTTC. Translating it yields CASREPDRYGYTF.

The J gene is TRBJ2-1, the V gene TRBV6-1; TRBD1 matches 8 bases. Germline values: CDR1 MNHNS, CDR2 SASEGT. The CDR3 has 14 residues. Trimming at V came to 7 bases and at J to 3 bases, leaving 5 bases not matched to a gene. DNA of the CDR3: TGTGCCAGCATACGACAGGGGAGCTACAATGAGCAGTTCTTC. Amino acid sequence: CASIRQGSYNEQFF.

The chain recombines TRBV2 with TRBJ2-1, with D possibly being TRBD1 (6 bases). Per germline, CDR1 SNHLY and CDR2 FYNNEI. V was clipped by 6 bases and J by 0 bases, with 12 bases between them. The CDR3 is made up of 15 amino acids. CDR3 DNA: TGTGCCAGCAGGGGGGCCTGGAACTCCTACAATGAGCAGTTCTTC. Protein: CASRGAWNSYNEQFF.

This sequence joins TRBV30 and TRBJ1-5, with 8 bases fitting TRBD1. The CDR3 has 16 amino acids. V shed 1 base and J 7 bases; nucleotides not matched to a gene: 12. Germline loops: CDR1 GTSNPN, CDR2 SVGIG (reference sequence). The CDR3 here is CAWSAGQGLFSQPQHF. CDR3 DNA sequence: TGTGCCTGGAGTGCAGGACAGGGCTTGTTTTCCCAGCCCCAGCATTTT.

The CDR3 loop reads CASSPSDRVYEQYF. The CDR3 DNA is TGTGCCAGCAGTCCGTCGGACAGGGTGTACGAGCAGTACTTC. V and J are TRBV27 and TRBJ2-7; 8 positions match TRBD1. There are 14 residues in the CDR3. Germline CDR1 is MNHEY and CDR2 is SMNVEV (reference sequence). The V and J ends lost 5 bases and 4 bases, in that order; junction bases with no gene match: 7.